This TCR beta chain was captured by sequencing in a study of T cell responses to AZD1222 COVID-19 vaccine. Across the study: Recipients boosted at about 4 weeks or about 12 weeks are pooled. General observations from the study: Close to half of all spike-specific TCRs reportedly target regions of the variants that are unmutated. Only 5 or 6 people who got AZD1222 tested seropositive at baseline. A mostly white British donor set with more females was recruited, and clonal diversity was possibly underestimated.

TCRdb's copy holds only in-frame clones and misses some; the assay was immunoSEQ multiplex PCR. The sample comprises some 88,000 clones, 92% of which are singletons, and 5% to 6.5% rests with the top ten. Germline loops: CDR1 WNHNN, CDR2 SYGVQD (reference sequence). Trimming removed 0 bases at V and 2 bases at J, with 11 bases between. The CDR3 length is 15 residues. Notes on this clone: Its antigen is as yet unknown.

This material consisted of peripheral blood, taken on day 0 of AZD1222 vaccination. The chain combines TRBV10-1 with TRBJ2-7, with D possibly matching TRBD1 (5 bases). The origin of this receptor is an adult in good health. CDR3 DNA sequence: TGCGCCAGCAGTGAGTCGAGCAGGGCCCCCTACGAGCAGTACTTC. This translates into CASSESSRAPYEQYF.